This T cell receptor (beta chain) is from a study of T cell repertoires in cytomegalovirus infection. Points from the study as a whole: The ex vivo response was dominated by HLA-C-restricted CMV-specific TCR beta clonotypes.

This clonotype was counted a few times. The target antigen is unknown. This CDR3 has 13 amino acids. The ends were cut back, 2 bases at V and 6 bases at J, with 7 bases in the middle. Germline lookup yields CDR1 MNHEY and CDR2 SVGEGT. TCRdb reprocessed the reads with MiXCR, giving one entry per CDR3 protein. The data show tens of thousands of distinct CDR3 sequences, around 20% seen once. The sequencing used CD8+ T cells from cultured PBMCs, collected from culture after CMV antigen stimulation. V and J are TRBV6-2 or TRBV6-3 and TRBJ2-2; D not certain. This TCR was sampled from a human donor in good health (CMV status not recorded). Some clones in this sample may be carry-over from other donors' samples. As DNA, the CDR3 is TGTGCCAGCAGTTACCGTGGGGCCGGGGAGCTGTTTTTT. Residues: CASSYRGAGELFF.